In this sample, the clone carrying this TCR beta chain turned up once. Germline and junction disagree at one end, which may indicate a read error. MiXCR was run by TCRdb on the 5' RACE reads, yielding one entry per CDR3 protein. The sample records under 20,000 distinct CDR3 sequences, approximately 14% being singletons. This sample stems from a study of neurological immune-mediated disorders. This CDR3 comprises 16 residues. Germline CDR1 reads SGDLS; CDR2 reads YYNGEE. The sequenced sample was PBMCs. This receptor was obtained from a man aged 55 to 70 with HTLV-1-associated myelopathy (HAM/TSP). The chain recombines TRBV9 with TRBJ1-1; D possibly corresponds to TRBD1 (6 bases). CDR3 loop: CASGAGGGLGETETFF. Written as DNA, the CDR3 is TGTGCCAGCGGCGCCGGAGGGGGGCTCGGGGAGACTGAAACTTTCTTT.